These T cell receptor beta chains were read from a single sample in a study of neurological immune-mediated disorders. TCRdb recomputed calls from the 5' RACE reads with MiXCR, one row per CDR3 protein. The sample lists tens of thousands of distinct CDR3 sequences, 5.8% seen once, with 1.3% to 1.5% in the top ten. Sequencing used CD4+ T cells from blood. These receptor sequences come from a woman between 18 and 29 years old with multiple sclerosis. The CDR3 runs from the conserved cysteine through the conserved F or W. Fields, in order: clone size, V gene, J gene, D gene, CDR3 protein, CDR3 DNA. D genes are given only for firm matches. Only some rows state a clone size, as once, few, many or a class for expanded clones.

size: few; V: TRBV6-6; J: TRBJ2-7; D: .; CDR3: CASSYLDREVEQYF; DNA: TGTGCCAGCAGCTATTTAGACAGGGAGGTCGAGCAGTACTTC
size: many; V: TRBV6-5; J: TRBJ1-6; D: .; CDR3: CASSYSGQANSPLHF; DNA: TGTGCCAGCAGTTACTCGGGACAAGCTAATTCACCCCTCCACTTT
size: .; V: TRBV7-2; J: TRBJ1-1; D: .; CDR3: CASSLVRDIEAFF; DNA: TGTGCCAGCAGCTTAGTCCGTGACATTGAAGCTTTCTTT
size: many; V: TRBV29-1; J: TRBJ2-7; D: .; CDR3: CSITPGPRKEQYF; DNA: TGCAGCATTACGCCGGGACCACGCAAGGAGCAGTACTTC
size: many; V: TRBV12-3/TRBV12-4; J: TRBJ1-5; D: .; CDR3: CASSLVGGSYQPQHF; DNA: TGTGCCAGCAGTTTAGTCGGGGGCTCATATCAGCCCCAGCATTTT
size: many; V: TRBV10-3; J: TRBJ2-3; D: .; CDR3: CAISDSRSDTQYF; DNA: TGTGCCATCAGTGACAGCCGTTCAGATACGCAGTATTTT
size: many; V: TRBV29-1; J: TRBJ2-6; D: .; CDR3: CSVDAEGANVLTF; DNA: TGCAGCGTTGACGCTGAAGGGGCCAACGTCCTGACTTTC
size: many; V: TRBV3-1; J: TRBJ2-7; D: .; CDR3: CASSQQREQYF; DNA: TGTGCCAGCAGCCAACAGCGCGAGCAGTACTTC
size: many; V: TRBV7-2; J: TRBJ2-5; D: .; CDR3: CASSLVRGKETQYF; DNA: TGTGCCAGCAGCTTAGTGCGGGGAAAAGAGACCCAGTACTTC
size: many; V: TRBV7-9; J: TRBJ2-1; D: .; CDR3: CASSLEVYNEQFF; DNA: TGTGCCAGCAGCTTAGAGGTCTACAATGAGCAGTTCTTC
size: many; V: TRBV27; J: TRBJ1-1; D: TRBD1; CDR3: CASSYGQVRSTEAFF; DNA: TGTGCCAGCAGTTATGGACAGGTAAGAAGCACTGAAGCTTTCTTT